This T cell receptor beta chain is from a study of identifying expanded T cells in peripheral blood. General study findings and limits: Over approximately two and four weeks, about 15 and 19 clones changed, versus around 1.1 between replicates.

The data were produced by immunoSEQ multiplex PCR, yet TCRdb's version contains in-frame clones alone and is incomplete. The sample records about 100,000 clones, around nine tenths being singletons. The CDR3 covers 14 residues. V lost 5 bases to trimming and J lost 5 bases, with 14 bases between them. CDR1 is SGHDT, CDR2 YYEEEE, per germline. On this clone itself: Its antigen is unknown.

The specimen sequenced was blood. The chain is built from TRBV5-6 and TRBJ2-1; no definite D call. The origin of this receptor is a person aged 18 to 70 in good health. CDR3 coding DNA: TGTGCCAGCAGTAAAGTGCTTCGTAACAATGAGCAGTTCTTC. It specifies CASSKVLRNNEQFF.